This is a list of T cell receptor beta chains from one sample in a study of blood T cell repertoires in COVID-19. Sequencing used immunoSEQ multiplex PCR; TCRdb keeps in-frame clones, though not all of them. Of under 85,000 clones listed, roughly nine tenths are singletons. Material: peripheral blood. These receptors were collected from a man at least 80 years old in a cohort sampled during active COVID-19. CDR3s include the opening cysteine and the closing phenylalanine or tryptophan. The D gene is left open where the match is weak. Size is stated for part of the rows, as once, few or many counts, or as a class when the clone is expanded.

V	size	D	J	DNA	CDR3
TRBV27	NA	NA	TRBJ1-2	TGTGCCAGCAGTTCGGCGGGGCTTGGCAGGTCTAACTATGGCTACACCTTC	CASSSAGLGRSNYGYTF
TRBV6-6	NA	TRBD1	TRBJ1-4	TGTGCCAGCAGTGCCGACAGGGGCGCGCTGTTTTTT	CASSADRGALFF
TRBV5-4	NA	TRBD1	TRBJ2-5	TGTGCCAGCAGCTCAGGGGGCGGGGAGACCCAGTACTTC	CASSSGGGETQYF
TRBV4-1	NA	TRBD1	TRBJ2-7	TGCGCCAGCAGCTCGATGCAGACAGGGATTTCCTACGAGCAGTACTTC	CASSSMQTGISYEQYF
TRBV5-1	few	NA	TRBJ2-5	TGCGCCAGCAGCTTGGGAGACACACGAGAGACCCAGTACTTC	CASSLGDTRETQYF
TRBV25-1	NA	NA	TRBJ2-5	TGTGCCAGCAGTGAATCCCCCCGGGAGACCCAGTACTTC	CASSESPRETQYF
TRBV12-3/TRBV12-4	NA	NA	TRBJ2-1	TGTGCCAGTAATAGGGACACCTACAATGAGCAGTTCTTC	CASNRDTYNEQFF
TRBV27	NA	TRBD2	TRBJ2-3	TGTGCCAGCAGTTACACCAGCGGGGGAACAGATACGCAGTATTTT	CASSYTSGGTDTQYF
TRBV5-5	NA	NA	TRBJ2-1	TGTGCCAGCAGCCAAGGACAGAACAATGAGCAGTTCTTC	CASSQGQNNEQFF
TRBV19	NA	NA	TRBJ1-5	TGTGCCAGTAGTGAAATGGGAGGACAGCCCCAGCATTTT	CASSEMGGQPQHF
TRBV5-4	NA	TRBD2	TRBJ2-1	TGTGCCAGCACACTAGCGGGGGGGCTGGTCAATGAGCAGTTCTTC	CASTLAGGLVNEQFF
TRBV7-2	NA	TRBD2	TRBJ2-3	TGTGCCAGCAGCTTAGATACTAGCGGGGTGTCAGATACGCAGTATTTT	CASSLDTSGVSDTQYF
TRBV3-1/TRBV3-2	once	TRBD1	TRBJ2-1	TGTGCCAGCAGCGCAGGGGGCTCCTACAATGAGCAGTTCTTC	CASSAGGSYNEQFF
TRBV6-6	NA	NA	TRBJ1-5	TGTGCCAGCAGCCAAGACAACCTTAGCAATCAGCCCCAGCATTTT	CASSQDNLSNQPQHF
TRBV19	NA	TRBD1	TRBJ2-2	TGTGCCAGTAGCCCCGGACAGGGGGCGCGGGACGGGGAGCTGTTTTTT	CASSPGQGARDGELFF
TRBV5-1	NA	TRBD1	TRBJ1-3	TGCGCCAGCAGCTTGGAGGAGACAGGGGTAAACACCATATATTTT	CASSLEETGVNTIYF
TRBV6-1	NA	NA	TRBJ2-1	TGTGCCAGCAGTGGCGGGGCCGGGGGATATGGCCTCTACAATGAGCAGTTCTTC	CASSGGAGGYGLYNEQFF
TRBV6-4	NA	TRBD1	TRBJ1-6	TGTGCCAGCAGTGACTCGAGACAGGGGACTTCACCCCTCCACTTT	CASSDSRQGTSPLHF
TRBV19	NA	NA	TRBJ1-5	TGTGCCAGTAGTATGATTGGGGGCGATGGCAATCAGCCCCAGCATTTT	CASSMIGGDGNQPQHF
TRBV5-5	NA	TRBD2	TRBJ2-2	TGTGCCAGCAGCTTAACTAGCGGGGGGGCGAGGACCGGGGAGCTGTTTTTT	CASSLTSGGARTGELFF
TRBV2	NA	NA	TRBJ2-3	TGTGCCAGCAGTGGGACTATCACTGGAGATACGCAGTATTTT	CASSGTITGDTQYF
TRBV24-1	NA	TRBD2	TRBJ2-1	TGTGCCACCAGTGACGCTAGCGGGGGGGCCCGTTGGGATGAGCAGTTCTTC	CATSDASGGARWDEQFF
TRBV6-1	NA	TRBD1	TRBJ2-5	TGTGCCAGCAGTGACCACAGGGGAGAGACCCAGTACTTC	CASSDHRGETQYF
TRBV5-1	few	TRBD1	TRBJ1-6	TGCGCCAGCAGCCTGGGACAGGTCTATTCACCCCTCCACTTT	CASSLGQVYSPLHF
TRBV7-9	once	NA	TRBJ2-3	TGTGCCAGCAGCTTACAGGCTAGCCAGGCAGATACGCAGTATTTT	CASSLQASQADTQYF
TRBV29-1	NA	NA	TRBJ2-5	TGCAGCGTTGAACCCCAGGGGGGTTCGGAGACCCAGTACTTC	CSVEPQGGSETQYF
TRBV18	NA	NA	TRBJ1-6	TGTGCCAGCTCACCAAACGAGGGCCACTCACCCCTCCACTTT	CASSPNEGHSPLHF
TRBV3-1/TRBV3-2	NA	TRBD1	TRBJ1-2	TGTGCCAGCAGCCAAGGAGGACAGGGAGGCCGTGGCTACACCTTC	CASSQGGQGGRGYTF
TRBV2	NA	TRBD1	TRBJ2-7	TGTGCCAGCACCTTACAGGGGCTAACCTACGAGCAGTACTTC	CASTLQGLTYEQYF
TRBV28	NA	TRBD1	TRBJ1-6	TGTGCCAGCAGTTGGCCAAAGGGACAGGGGAGCTCCTATAATTCACCCCTCCACTTT	CASSWPKGQGSSYNSPLHF
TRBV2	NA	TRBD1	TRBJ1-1	TGTGCCAGCCGCAACGGACAGGGAGGGACTGAAGCTTTCTTT	CASRNGQGGTEAFF
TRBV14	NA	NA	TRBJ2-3	TGTGCCAGCAGCCAAGAGGGCTACGGGGGTACGCAGTATTTT	CASSQEGYGGTQYF
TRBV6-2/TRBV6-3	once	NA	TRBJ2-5	TGTGCCAGCAGTTACTCACTAGAGACCCAGTACTTC	CASSYSLETQYF
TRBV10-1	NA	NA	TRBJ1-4	TGCGCCAGCATCGACAGGTCTAATGAAAAACTGTTTTTT	CASIDRSNEKLFF
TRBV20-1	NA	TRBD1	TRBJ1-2	TGCAGTGCTAGTGCGAGCGTTAAAGCCGGACAGGGCAGGGATTCCTACTATGGCTACACCTTC	CSASASVKAGQGRDSYYGYTF
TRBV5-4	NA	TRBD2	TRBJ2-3	TGTGCCAGCACCGAGAAACGAGCGGGGAGCACAGATACGCAGTATTTT	CASTEKRAGSTDTQYF
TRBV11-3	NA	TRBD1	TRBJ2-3	TGTGCCAGCAGCCAGGGGGACCCCACAGATACGCAGTATTTT	CASSQGDPTDTQYF
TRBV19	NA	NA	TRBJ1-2	TGTGCCAGTAGCTACTCCCCCGGGAATAACTATGGCTACACCTTC	CASSYSPGNNYGYTF
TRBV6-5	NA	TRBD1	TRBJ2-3	TGTGCCAGCAGTTCAGGGGGCCCGAGGACAGATACGCAGTATTTT	CASSSGGPRTDTQYF
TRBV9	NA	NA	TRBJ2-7	TGTGCCAGCAGCGTAGGGACAGCGATAACCTACGAGCAGTACTTC	CASSVGTAITYEQYF
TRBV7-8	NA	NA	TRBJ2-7	TGTGCCAGCAGCCGGGGGTTTGGACAATCTTACGAGCAGTACTTC	CASSRGFGQSYEQYF
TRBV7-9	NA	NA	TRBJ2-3	TGTGCCAGCAGCCCCAGATCGGGATCAGATACGCAGTATTTT	CASSPRSGSDTQYF
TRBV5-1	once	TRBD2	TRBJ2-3	TGCGCCAGCAGCCGAACTAGCGGGGCGACAGATACGCAGTATTTT	CASSRTSGATDTQYF
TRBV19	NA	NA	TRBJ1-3	TGTGCCAGTAGTTTGACAGACTCTGGAAACACCATATATTTT	CASSLTDSGNTIYF
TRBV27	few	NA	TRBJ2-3	TGTGCCAGCAGGTTGAGCGGACCGAGCACAGATACGCAGTATTTT	CASRLSGPSTDTQYF
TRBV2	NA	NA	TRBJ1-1	TGTGCCAGCAGCAGGGAATCGAGCACTGAAGCTTTCTTT	CASSRESSTEAFF
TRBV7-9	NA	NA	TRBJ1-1	TGTGCCAGCAGCCAGACTGACAGCACTGAAGCTTTCTTT	CASSQTDSTEAFF
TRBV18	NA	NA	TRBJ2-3	TGTGCCAGCTCCCTGACAAGCACAGATACGCAGTATTTT	CASSLTSTDTQYF
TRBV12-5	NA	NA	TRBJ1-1	TGTGCTAGTGGTTTGAGTGGGAGGAGGACTGAAGCTTTCTTT	CASGLSGRRTEAFF
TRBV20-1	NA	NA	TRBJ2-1	TGCAGTGCTAGTAGGGTCGGCGGGGTTTACAATGAGCAGTTCTTC	CSASRVGGVYNEQFF
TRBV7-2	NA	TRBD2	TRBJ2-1	TGTGCCAGCAGCCCACTACAGGGACTAGCGGCTTACAATGAGCAGTTCTTC	CASSPLQGLAAYNEQFF
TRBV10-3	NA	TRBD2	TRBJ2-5	TGTGCCATCAGGGCGGCGGGGGGGCCGGGAGAGACCCAGTACTTC	CAIRAAGGPGETQYF
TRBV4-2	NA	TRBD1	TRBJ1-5	TGTGCCAGCAGCCAAGGGACAGGGTGGCAGCCCCAGCATTTT	CASSQGTGWQPQHF
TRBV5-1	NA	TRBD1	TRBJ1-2	TGCGCCAGCAGTCGGGACAGGGCCTATGGCTACACCTTC	CASSRDRAYGYTF
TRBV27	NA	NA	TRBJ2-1	TGTGCCAGCAGTTTAATCCGGGACTCGTCTGGGGTATACAATGAGCAGTTCTTC	CASSLIRDSSGVYNEQFF
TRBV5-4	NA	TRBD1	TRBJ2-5	TGTGCCAGCAGCGCGTGGACACAGGGGGAAGAGACCCAGTACTTC	CASSAWTQGEETQYF
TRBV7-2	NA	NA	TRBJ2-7	TGTGCCAGCAGCTTAGCGGGGGGATCGGGGGAGCAGTACTTC	CASSLAGGSGEQYF
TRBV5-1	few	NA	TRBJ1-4	TGCGCCAGCAGCTTAAGAGGAGATAATGAAAAACTGTTTTTT	CASSLRGDNEKLFF